These 22 T cell receptor beta chains came from one sample sequenced in a study of T cells after yellow fever vaccination. TCRdb re-analysed the 5' RACE reads in MiXCR, keeping a single row per CDR3 protein. This table holds 250,000 to 400,000 distinct CDR3 sequences, approximately 4% found once. Specimen: PBMCs, collected 5 days after the yellow fever booster vaccination. Receptor source: a man aged 18 to 35 who received the YFV17D yellow fever vaccine.

The chain links TRBV5-6 to TRBJ1-5, with D perhaps matching TRBD1 (6 bases). V was trimmed by 5 bases and J by 2 bases, leaving 17 bases between them. Germline V gene data show CDR1 as SGHDT and CDR2 as YYEEEE. The CDR3 consists of 16 residues. CDR3 sequence reads: CASRLYRERGNQPQHF. Written as DNA, the CDR3 is TGTGCCAGCAGGCTATACAGGGAAAGAGGCAATCAGCCCCAGCATTTT.

In this sample, this clonotype turned up many times. The chain recombines TRBV20-1 with TRBJ2-7; D gene uncertain. The CDR3 runs to 13 residues. The V end lost 5 bases, the J end lost 0 bases, and 11 bases lay between the germline ends. The germline V gene encodes CDR1 DFQATT and CDR2 SNEGSKA (reference sequence). CDR3 coding DNA: TGCAGTGCTTCTGACACGTACTCCTACGAGCAGTACTTC. Encoded protein: CSASDTYSYEQYF.

The chain has TRBV6-1 and TRBJ1-2; D unclear. The CDR3 is 15 residues long. The V gene lost 10 bases and the J gene lost 0 bases, with 18 bases spanning the gap. Germline CDR1 reads MNHNS; CDR2 reads SASEGT. CDR3 residues: CATPGVWLANYGYTF. The DNA of the CDR3 is TGTGCCACCCCTGGGGTGTGGCTCGCTAACTATGGCTACACCTTC.

This clonotype appeared a few times. The gene calls are TRBV28 and TRBJ2-7; D not certain. V lost 5 bases and J 0 bases, leaving 14 bases between the germline ends. The germline V gene encodes CDR1 MDHEN and CDR2 SYDVKM. The length of the CDR3 is 15 residues. CDR3 region: CASSQVQMGSYEQYV. CDR3 DNA: TGTGCCAGCAGTCAAGTCCAGATGGGCTCCTACGAGCAGTACGTC.

The chain recombines TRBV4-1 with TRBJ2-6, with D possibly TRBD2 on 6 matching bases. V was shortened by 2 bases and J by 4 bases, with 21 bases between the two germline ends. The CDR3 has 19 residues. Germline V CDR1 and CDR2: MGHRA, YSYEKL. The chain's CDR3 is CASSQPTASGEAGANVLTF. Written as DNA, the CDR3 is TGCGCCAGCAGCCAACCCACCGCGTCGGGGGAGGCAGGGGCCAACGTCCTGACTTTC.

The rearrangement joins TRBV5-1 to TRBJ2-3; 7 positions match TRBD1. The CDR3 is made up of 11 amino acids. The V gene's germline CDR1 is SGHRS and CDR2 YFSETQ. Losses at the gene ends were 4 bases for V and 11 bases for J; bases not matched to a gene: 4. The CDR3 reads CASSGRDRQYF. As DNA, the CDR3 is TGCGCCAGCAGCGGCCGGGACAGGCAGTATTTT.

The V and J genes are TRBV21-1 and TRBJ1-5; no check of the table's D call, TRBD1, against the DNA was made. TRBV21-1 counts as a pseudogene. The CDR3 runs 15 residues. CDR3 protein: CASSSDRNSNQPQHF. CDR3 in DNA: TGTGCCAGCAGCTCGGACAGGAATAGCAATCAGCCCCAGCATTTT.

This clonotype was detected only a few times. The rearrangement links TRBV20-1 to TRBJ2-7; 12 nucleotides align to TRBD2. The V and J ends lost 3 bases and 0 bases, in that order; junction bases with no gene match: 3. Germline-derived CDR1 and CDR2 are DFQATT and SNEGSKA (reference sequence). The CDR3 is 15 amino acids. CDR3 in amino acids: CSASTSGGSSYEQYV. DNA for the CDR3: TGCAGTGCTAGCACTAGCGGGGGGAGCTCCTACGAGCAGTACGTC.

This clonotype was counted many times. V gene TRBV12-3 or TRBV12-4 combines with J gene TRBJ2-5; no clear D. V was trimmed by 3 bases and J by 5 bases, leaving 4 bases between them. The CDR3 spans 11 residues. The CDR3 here is CASSFYETQYF. The CDR3 nucleotides are TGTGCCAGCAGTTTCTACGAGACCCAGTACTTC.

This clonotype was detected many times. This chain links TRBV7-2 with TRBJ1-6, with unresolved D. Germline CDR1 and CDR2: SGHTA and FQGNSA. The ends were cut back, 4 bases at V and 6 bases at J, with 13 bases in the middle. The CDR3 spans 15 residues. The CDR3, as DNA: TGTGCCAGCAGCTCCCTCGGGGTCGGTAATTCACCCCTCCACTTT. Translation: CASSSLGVGNSPLHF. Looking up the rest from reference TRBV7-2 and TRBJ1-6 gives the full variable domain: GAGVSQSPSNKVTEKGKDVELRCDPISGHTALYWYRQSLGQGLEFLIYFQGNSAPDKSGLPSDRFSAERTGGSVSTLTIQRTQQEDSAVYLCASSSLGVGNSPLHFGNGTRLTVT.

This chain uses TRBV6-5 with TRBJ2-1; perhaps TRBD1 as D (6 bases). The CDR3 runs 15 residues. Trimming took off 5 bases at V and 7 bases at J, with 18 bases between the two ends. CDR1 and CDR2 from the germline V gene are MNHEY and SVGAGI. In DNA form, the CDR3 reads TGTGCCAGCAGTCCAACAGGGTTGGCACGGAATGAGCAGTTCTTC. It codes for CASSPTGLARNEQFF.

This clonotype was seen many times. The chain employs TRBV6-1 and TRBJ2-7; maybe TRBD1 (6 bases). Germline V gene data show CDR1 as MNHNS and CDR2 as SASEGT. Between the trimmed V and J ends, which lost 6 bases and 6 bases, there was a span of 15 bases. The CDR3 has 13 residues. The CDR3 DNA sequence: TGTGCCAGCAGGTACACAGGGTACGCCGAGCAGTACGTC. This gives the protein CASRYTGYAEQYV.

This clonotype was seen more than once but under ten times. J is TRBJ1-2 and V is TRBV14; D uncertain. Trimming removed 0 bases from V and 5 bases from J, with 10 bases in between. From germline, CDR1 is SGHDN and CDR2 FVKESK. This CDR3 region has 14 residues. The CDR3, as DNA: TGTGCCAGCAGCCAAGATGGCAGAAATTATGGCTACACCTTC. Encoded protein: CASSQDGRNYGYTF.

This clonotype occurred a few times. The V call is TRBV20-1, the J call TRBJ2-5, with D possibly being TRBD1 (6 bases). CDR1 DFQATT and CDR2 SNEGSKA come from the germline V gene (reference sequence). This CDR3 has 14 residues. Trimming shortened V by 3 bases and J by 5 bases, and 16 bases separated the two germline ends. DNA of the CDR3: TGCAGTGCTAGGGTCCCCAGGGGCGAGGAGACCCAGTACTTC. Protein product: CSARVPRGEETQYF.

The chain links TRBV7-9 to TRBJ2-2, with D possibly TRBD1 on 6 matching bases. Trimming removed 2 bases at V and 1 base at J, with 14 bases between. CDR1 SEHNR and CDR2 FQNEAQ come from the germline V gene (reference sequence). The CDR3 has 17 amino acids. The DNA for the CDR3 is TGTGCCAGCAGCTTATTAGTTACAGGGAAGAACACCGGGGAGCTGTTTTTT. It translates to CASSLLVTGKNTGELFF. Full variable domain (missing parts from reference TRBV7-9 and TRBJ2-2): DTGVSQNPRHKITKRGQNVTFRCDPISEHNRLYWYRQTLGQGPEFLTYFQNEAQLEKSRLLSDRFSAERPKGSFSTLEIQRTEQGDSAMYLCASSLLVTGKNTGELFFGEGSRLTVL.

This clonotype was observed a few times. The chain has TRBV3-1 and TRBJ2-1; TRBD2 matches at 9 bases. The germline V gene encodes CDR1 LGHDT and CDR2 YNNKEL (reference sequence). This CDR3 has 15 amino acids. The J segment lost 8 bases and the V segment lost 0 bases, leaving 5 bases of the junction unmatched. The CDR3 bases are TGTGCCAGCAGCCAAGAGGGCGGGGGGGCCCATGAGCAGTTCTTC. This sequence encodes CASSQEGGGAHEQFF.

This clonotype was seen at least ten times. V and J are TRBV7-2 and TRBJ2-2; D might be TRBD1 (5 bases). The germline V gene has CDR1 SGHTA and CDR2 FQGNSA. Trimming stripped 5 bases from V and 7 bases from J, with 14 bases between. The CDR3 runs 14 residues. CDR3 coding DNA: TGTGCCAGCAGCCCACAGATTAGGGGCGGGGAGCTGTTTTTT. Protein sequence: CASSPQIRGGELFF.

This clonotype was counted a few times. The V call is TRBV19, the J call TRBJ2-3; 10 bases fit TRBD1. This CDR3 is 14 amino acids long. V lost 3 bases, J lost 6 bases, and 3 bases stayed unmatched. Per germline, CDR1 LNHDA and CDR2 SQIVND (reference sequence). CDR3 nucleotides: TGTGCCAGTAGTATGGGACAGGGGAAGGATACGCAGTATTTT. Protein product: CASSMGQGKDTQYF.

This clonotype was recorded at least ten times. The V and J genes are TRBV4-1 and TRBJ2-2; D uncertain. The V end lost 0 bases, the J end lost 2 bases, and 10 bases lay between the germline ends. The CDR3 extends over 16 amino acids. CDR1 is MGHRA, CDR2 YSYEKL, per germline. CDR3 residues: CASSQDGQANTGELFF. In nucleotides, the CDR3 is TGCGCCAGCAGCCAAGATGGGCAGGCAAACACCGGGGAGCTGTTTTTT.

This rearrangement joins TRBV19 to TRBJ2-2; TRBD2 is a possible D gene (6 bases). V lost 4 bases and J lost 3, with 9 bases in between. The length of the CDR3 is 14 residues. The germline gives CDR1 LNHDA, CDR2 SQIVND (reference sequence). In DNA, the CDR3 is TGTGCCAGTAGTAGAGCGGGCGACACCGGGGAGCTGTTTTTT. The encoded protein is CASSRAGDTGELFF. Full variable domain (remainder filled in from reference TRBV19 and TRBJ2-2): DGGITQSPKYLFRKEGQNVTLSCEQNLNHDAMYWYRQDPGQGLRLIYYSQIVNDFQKGDIAEGYSVSREKKESFPLTVTSAQKNPTAFYLCASSRAGDTGELFFGEGSRLTVL.

This clonotype was observed a few times. The chain combines TRBV2 with TRBJ1-2; D remains ambiguous. V was trimmed by 3 bases and J by 8 bases, leaving 19 bases between them. From germline, CDR1 is SNHLY and CDR2 FYNNEI. This CDR3 region has 15 residues. As DNA, the CDR3 is TGTGCCAGCAGTGAGGCCCGGGGAGTCCCGCGGGGCTACACCTTC. Its protein is CASSEARGVPRGYTF.

This clonotype was found many times. The chain employs TRBV5-1 and TRBJ2-1, with 7 bases fitting TRBD2. The CDR3 is made up of 14 amino acids. Germline V lookup: CDR1 SGHRS, CDR2 YFSETQ. V dropped 1 base and J dropped 8; count of bases not matched to a gene: 6. DNA of the CDR3: TGCGCCAGCAGCTTGCGTCAGGGAGGGGATGAGCAGTTCTTC. Amino acids: CASSLRQGGDEQFF.